What follows are 3 T cell receptor beta chains derived from one specimen sequenced in a study of naive and memory T cell subsets (dated by TCRdb to about 2017). The library came from UMI-ligation and nested PCR. The instrument was an Illumina MiSeq. The beta constant-region primer consisted of an equimolar mixture of two oligonucleotides that together covered TRBC1 and TRBC2. The ligated cDNA went through four rounds of PCR with nested alpha and beta constant-region primers together with the SP2 primer. TCRdb reworked the public reads: Q25 trimming with fastp, MiXCR clone assembly, productive beta chains retained. Rows merge per CDR3 protein into single entries with the most common DNA and genes. Here the sample has about 22,000 distinct CDR3 sequences; 7% to 10% occur a single time. The leading ten clones occupy about 24% of the sample. What was sequenced was central memory CD8+ T cells from blood. In the paper's terms, the cell subset or site label means: central memory, CD45RA- CD27+. The receptors were sampled from a human donor in good health.

This clonotype has at least ten counts. This chain links TRBV4-3 with TRBJ2-1, with 7 nucleotides matching TRBD1. Per germline, CDR1 LGHNA and CDR2 YSLEER. With 0 bases clipped from V and 4 bases from J, the junction kept 9 bases outside the gene matches. This CDR3 contains 17 residues. CDR3 loop: CASSQDGFGTAYNEQFF. CDR3 bases: TGCGCCAGCAGCCAAGATGGGTTCGGGACAGCTTACAATGAGCAGTTCTTC.

This clonotype was seen a handful of times. The chain combines TRBV19 with TRBJ2-1; D unclear. Germline assignment: CDR1 LNHDA and CDR2 SQIVND (reference sequence). This CDR3 region has 12 residues. Deletions cut 4 bases from V and 12 bases from J, with 13 bases between. DNA of the CDR3: TGTGCCAGTAGTAGTAACAATGACGGGCAGTTCTTC. Translating it yields CASSSNNDGQFF. The entire variable domain, with the rest obtained from reference TRBV19 and TRBJ2-1, is as follows: DGGITQSPKYLFRKEGQNVTLSCEQNLNHDAMYWYRQDPGQGLRLIYYSQIVNDFQKGDIAEGYSVSREKKESFPLTVTSAQKNPTAFYLCASSSNNDGQFFGPGTRLTVL.

This sequence joins TRBV27 and TRBJ2-4; 14 nucleotides line up with TRBD2. V trimming: 2 bases; J trimming: 8 bases; junction bases outside the gene matches: 5. The CDR3 has 16 residues. Germline values: CDR1 MNHEY, CDR2 SMNVEV (reference sequence). The DNA of the CDR3 is TGTGCCAGCAGTTTAGGGACTAGCGGGAGCGTTGACATTCAGTACTTC. It translates to CASSLGTSGSVDIQYF.